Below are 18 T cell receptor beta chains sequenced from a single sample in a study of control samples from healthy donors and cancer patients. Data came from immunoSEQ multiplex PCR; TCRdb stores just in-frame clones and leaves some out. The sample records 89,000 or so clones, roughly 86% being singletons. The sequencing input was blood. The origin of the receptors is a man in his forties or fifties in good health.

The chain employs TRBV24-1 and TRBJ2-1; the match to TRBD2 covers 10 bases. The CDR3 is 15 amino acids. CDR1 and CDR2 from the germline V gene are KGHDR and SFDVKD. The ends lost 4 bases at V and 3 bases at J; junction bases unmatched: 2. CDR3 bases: TGTGCCACCAGTGACGCTAGCGGGAGCTACAATGAGCAGTTCTTC. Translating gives CATSDASGSYNEQFF.

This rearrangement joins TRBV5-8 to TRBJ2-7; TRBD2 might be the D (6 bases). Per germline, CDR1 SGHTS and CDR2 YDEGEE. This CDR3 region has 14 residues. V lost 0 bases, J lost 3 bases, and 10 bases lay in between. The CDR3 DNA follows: TGTGCCAGCAGCTTGGTCCAGGGACTCTACGAGCAGTACTTC. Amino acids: CASSLVQGLYEQYF.

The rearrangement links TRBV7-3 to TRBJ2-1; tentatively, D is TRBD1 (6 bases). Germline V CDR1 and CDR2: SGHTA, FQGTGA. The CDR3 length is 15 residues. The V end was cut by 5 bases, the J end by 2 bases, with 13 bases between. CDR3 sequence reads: CASSTQGNPYNEQFF. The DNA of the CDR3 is TGTGCCAGCAGCACCCAGGGGAACCCCTACAATGAGCAGTTCTTC. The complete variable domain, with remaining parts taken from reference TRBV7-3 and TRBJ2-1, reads GAGVSQTPSNKVTEKGKYVELRCDPISGHTALYWYRQSLGQGPEFLIYFQGTGAADDSGLPNDRFFAVRPEGSVSTLKIQRTERGDSAVYLCASSTQGNPYNEQFFGPGTRLTVL.

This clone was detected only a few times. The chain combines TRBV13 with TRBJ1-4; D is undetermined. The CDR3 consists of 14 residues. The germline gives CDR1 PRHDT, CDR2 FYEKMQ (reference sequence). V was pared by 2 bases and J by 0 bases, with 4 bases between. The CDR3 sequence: CASSLRSTNEKLFF. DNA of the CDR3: TGTGCCAGCAGCTTACGATCAACTAATGAAAAACTGTTTTTT.

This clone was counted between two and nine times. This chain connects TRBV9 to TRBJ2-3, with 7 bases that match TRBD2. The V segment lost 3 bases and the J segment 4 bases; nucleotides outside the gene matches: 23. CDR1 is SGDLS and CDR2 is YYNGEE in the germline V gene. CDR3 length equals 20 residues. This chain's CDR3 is CASSALGDQGGAIWSDTQYF. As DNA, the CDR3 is TGTGCCAGCAGCGCCCTCGGCGATCAGGGAGGGGCGATTTGGTCAGATACGCAGTATTTT. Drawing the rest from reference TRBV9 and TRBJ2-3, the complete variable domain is DSGVTQTPKHLITATGQRVTLRCSPRSGDLSVYWYQQSLDQGLQFLIQYYNGEERAKGNILERFSAQQFPDLHSELNLSSLELGDSALYFCASSALGDQGGAIWSDTQYFGPGTRLTVL.

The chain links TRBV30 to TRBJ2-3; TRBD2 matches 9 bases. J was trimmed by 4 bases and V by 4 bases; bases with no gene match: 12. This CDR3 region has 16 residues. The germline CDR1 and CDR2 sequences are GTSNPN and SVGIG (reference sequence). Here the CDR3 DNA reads TGTGCCTGGAACCCGTGGAGTAGCGGGAGTGCAGATACGCAGTATTTT. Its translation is CAWNPWSSGSADTQYF.

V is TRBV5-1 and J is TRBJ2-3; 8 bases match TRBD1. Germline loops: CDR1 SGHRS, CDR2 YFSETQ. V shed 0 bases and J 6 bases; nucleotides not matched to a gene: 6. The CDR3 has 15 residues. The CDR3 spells CASSLGAGGLDTQYF. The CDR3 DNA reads TGCGCCAGCAGCTTGGGGGCAGGGGGCTTGGATACGCAGTATTTT. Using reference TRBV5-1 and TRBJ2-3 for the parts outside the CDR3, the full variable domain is KAGVTQTPRYLIKTRGQQVTLSCSPISGHRSVSWYQQTPGQGLQFLFEYFSETQRNKGNFPGRFSGRQFSNSRSEMNVSTLELGDSALYLCASSLGAGGLDTQYFGPGTRLTVL.

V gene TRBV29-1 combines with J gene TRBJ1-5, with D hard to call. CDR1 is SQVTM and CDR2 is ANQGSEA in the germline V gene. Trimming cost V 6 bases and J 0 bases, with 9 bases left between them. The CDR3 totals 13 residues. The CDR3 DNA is TGCAGCGTCGCACAGAATAGCAATCAGCCCCAGCATTTT. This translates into CSVAQNSNQPQHF.

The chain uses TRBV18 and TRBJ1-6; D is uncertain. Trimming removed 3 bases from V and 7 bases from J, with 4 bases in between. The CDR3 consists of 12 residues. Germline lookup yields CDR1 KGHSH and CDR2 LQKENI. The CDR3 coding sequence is TGTGCCAGCTCACCGTCGAATTCACCCCTCCACTTT. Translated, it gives CASSPSNSPLHF.

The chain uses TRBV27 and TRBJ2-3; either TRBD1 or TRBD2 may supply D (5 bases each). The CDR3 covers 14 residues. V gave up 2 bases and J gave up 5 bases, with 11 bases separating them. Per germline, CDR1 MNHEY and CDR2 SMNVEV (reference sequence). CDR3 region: CASSLRGAEDTQYF. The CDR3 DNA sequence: TGTGCCAGCAGTTTAAGAGGGGCGGAAGATACGCAGTATTTT.

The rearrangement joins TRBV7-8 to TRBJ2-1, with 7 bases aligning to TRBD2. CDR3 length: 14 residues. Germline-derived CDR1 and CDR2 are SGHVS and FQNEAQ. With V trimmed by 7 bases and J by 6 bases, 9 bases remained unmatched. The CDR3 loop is CASTPGGRSNEQFF. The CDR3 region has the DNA TGTGCCAGCACCCCGGGGGGAAGGTCCAATGAGCAGTTCTTC.

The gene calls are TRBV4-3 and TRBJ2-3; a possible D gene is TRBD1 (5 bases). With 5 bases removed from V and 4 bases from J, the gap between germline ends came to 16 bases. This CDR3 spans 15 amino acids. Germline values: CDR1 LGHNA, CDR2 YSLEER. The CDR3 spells CASSSRIGAPDTQYF. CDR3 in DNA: TGCGCCAGCAGCTCTCGTATAGGGGCACCAGATACGCAGTATTTT.

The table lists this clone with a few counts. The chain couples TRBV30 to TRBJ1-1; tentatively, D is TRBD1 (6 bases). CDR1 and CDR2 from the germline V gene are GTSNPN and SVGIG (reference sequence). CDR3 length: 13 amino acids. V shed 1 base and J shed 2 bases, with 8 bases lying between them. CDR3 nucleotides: TGTGCCTGGAGTGGGGGGGCTAACACTGAAGCTTTCTTT. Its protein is CAWSGGANTEAFF. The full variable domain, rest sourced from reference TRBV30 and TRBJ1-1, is SQTIHQWPATLVQPVGSPLSLECTVEGTSNPNLYWYRQAAGRGLQLLFYSVGIGQISSEVPQNLSASRPQDRQFILSSKKLLLSDSGFYLCAWSGGANTEAFFGQGTRLTVV.

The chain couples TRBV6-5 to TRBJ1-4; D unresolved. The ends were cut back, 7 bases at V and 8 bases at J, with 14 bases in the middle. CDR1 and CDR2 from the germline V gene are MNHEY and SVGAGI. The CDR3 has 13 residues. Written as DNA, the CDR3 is TGTGCCAGCATTCGGTCGGCGGAAGAAAAACTGTTTTTT. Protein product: CASIRSAEEKLFF.

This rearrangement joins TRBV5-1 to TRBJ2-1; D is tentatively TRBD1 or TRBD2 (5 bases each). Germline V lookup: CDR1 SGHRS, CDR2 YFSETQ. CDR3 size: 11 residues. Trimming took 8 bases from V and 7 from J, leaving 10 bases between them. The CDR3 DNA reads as TGCGCCAGTCCTGGGGGAAATGAGCAGTTCTTC. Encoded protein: CASPGGNEQFF.

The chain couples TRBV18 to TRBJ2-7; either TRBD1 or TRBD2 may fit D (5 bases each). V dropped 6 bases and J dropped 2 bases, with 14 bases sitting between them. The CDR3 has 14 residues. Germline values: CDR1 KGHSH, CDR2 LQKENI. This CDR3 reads CASSGAGPAYEQYF. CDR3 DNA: TGTGCCAGCTCCGGGGCGGGCCCCGCCTACGAGCAGTACTTC.

CDR3 amino acids: CASGRNRGEQFF. The CDR3 DNA follows: TGTGCCAGCGGGAGGAATCGAGGTGAGCAGTTCTTC. This chain connects TRBV19 to TRBJ2-1; 7 nucleotides match TRBD2. CDR1 and CDR2 from the germline V gene are LNHDA and SQIVND (reference sequence). Losses at the gene ends were 9 bases for V and 9 bases for J; bases not matched to a gene: 8. The CDR3 has 12 residues.

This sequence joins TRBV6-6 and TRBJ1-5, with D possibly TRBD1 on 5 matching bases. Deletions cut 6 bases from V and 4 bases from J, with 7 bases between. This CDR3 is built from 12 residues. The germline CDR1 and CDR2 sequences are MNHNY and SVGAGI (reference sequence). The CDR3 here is CASRGLNQPQHF. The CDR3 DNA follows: TGTGCCAGCAGGGGGCTGAATCAGCCCCAGCATTTT.